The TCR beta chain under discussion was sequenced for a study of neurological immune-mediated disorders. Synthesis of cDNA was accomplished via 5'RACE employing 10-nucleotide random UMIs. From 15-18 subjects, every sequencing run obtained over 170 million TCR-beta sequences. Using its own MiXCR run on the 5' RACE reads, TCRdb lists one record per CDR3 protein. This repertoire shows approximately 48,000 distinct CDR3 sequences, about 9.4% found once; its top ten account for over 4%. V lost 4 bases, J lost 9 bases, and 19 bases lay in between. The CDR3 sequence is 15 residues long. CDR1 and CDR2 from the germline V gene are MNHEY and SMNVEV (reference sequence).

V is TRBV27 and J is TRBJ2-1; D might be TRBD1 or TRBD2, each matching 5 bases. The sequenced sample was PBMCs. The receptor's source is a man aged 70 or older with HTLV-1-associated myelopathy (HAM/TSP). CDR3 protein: CASSSLGRGYREQFF. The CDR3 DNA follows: TGTGCCAGCAGTTCCCTGGGACGTGGCTACCGTGAGCAGTTCTTC.